This T cell receptor beta chain stems from a study of blood T cell repertoires in COVID-19. Produced via immunoSEQ multiplex PCR; TCRdb's table is partial and in-frame only. The profile covers around 130,000 clones, with about 86% appearing a single time and 2% to 2.5% taken by the ten largest. Living in under 30 US areas, the participants were between roughly 18 and 89 years of age. V shed 5 bases, J shed 3 bases, and the junction held 7 bases outside the gene matches. The length of the CDR3 is 14 residues. Germline lookup yields CDR1 MNHEY and CDR2 SMNVEV (reference sequence). The specimen sequenced was PBMCs or T cells enriched from blood (not recorded which). J is TRBJ2-7 and V is TRBV27, with 7 bases aligning to TRBD2. This receptor was taken from a man aged 40-49 years with acute COVID-19. The CDR3 protein is CASSPSPGGYEQYF. The CDR3 DNA sequence: TGTGCCAGCAGTCCCTCTCCGGGGGGCTACGAGCAGTACTTC.